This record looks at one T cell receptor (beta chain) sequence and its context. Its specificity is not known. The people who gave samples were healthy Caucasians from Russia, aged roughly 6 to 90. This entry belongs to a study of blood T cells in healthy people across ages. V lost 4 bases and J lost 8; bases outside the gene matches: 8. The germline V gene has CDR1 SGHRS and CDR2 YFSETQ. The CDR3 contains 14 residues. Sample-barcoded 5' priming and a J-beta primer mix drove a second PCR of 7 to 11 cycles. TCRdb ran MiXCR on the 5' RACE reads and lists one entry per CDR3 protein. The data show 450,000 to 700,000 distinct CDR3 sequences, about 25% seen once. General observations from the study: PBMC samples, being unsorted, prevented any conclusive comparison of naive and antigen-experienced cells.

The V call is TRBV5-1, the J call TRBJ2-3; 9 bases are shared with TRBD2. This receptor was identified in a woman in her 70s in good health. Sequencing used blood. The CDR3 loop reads CASSPSGGRITQYF. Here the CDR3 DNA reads TGCGCCAGCAGCCCGAGCGGGGGGAGGATTACGCAGTATTTT.